Here is one T cell receptor (beta chain) with its context. Its antigen is unknown. The intended depth for sequencing was 1 in 200,000 to 1 in 1 million T cells. Produced via immunoSEQ multiplex PCR; TCRdb's table is partial and in-frame only. Of some 310,000 clones in the sample, roughly 85% are singletons; the top ten hold 6.5% to 8.5%. The data stem from a study of cytotoxic CD8 clonotypes in ibrutinib-treated CLL. CDR1 and CDR2 from the germline V gene are KGHSH and LQKENI. This CDR3 is 15 amino acids long. V lost 3 bases, J lost 5 bases, and 6 bases stayed unmatched. Study results and limitations: In comparison with age-matched healthy donors, baseline clonality was higher and tracked circulating CD8+ T-cell counts. There were differences in sampling times between sustained-remission and progressing patients.

The chain combines TRBV18 with TRBJ2-3; 9 nucleotides line up with TRBD2. The source is a human donor with chronic lymphocytic leukemia. The sample was PBMCs, taken before ibrutinib treatment. CDR3 DNA: TGTGCCAGCTCACCGCGGGAGGGGGCAAGAGATACGCAGTATTTT. Its protein is CASSPREGARDTQYF.